These 3 T cell receptor beta chains came from one sample sequenced in a study of molecular identifiers for immune sequencing clone quantification. One entry per CDR3 protein, called by TCRdb with MiXCR from the PCR reads. The table records approximately 97,000 distinct CDR3 sequences, 20% to 30% of them present only once. Sequencing was performed on naive CD8+ T cells from blood, with Jurkat cell RNA spiked in. Subset described: FACS-sorted CD8+CD4-CCR7+CD45RA+ naive T cells. Every receptor here comes from a human donor in good health. Some libraries in this study had Jurkat cell RNA spiked in.

For this clonotype: A much larger clone differs by one base, so this may be a read error. The rearrangement links TRBV21-1 to TRBJ2-7; the listed D gene, TRBD2, was not tested against the DNA. TRBV21-1 is listed as a pseudogene. CDR3 size: 11 residues. CDR3 amino acids: CASSTLARQHF. The CDR3, as DNA: TGTGCCAGCAGCACCTTAGCGCGTCAGCACTTC.

The chain links TRBV19 to TRBJ2-1, with TRBD2 matching over 9 bases. The CDR3 covers 15 residues. Trimming cost V 5 bases and J 5 bases; bases outside gene matches: 7. Per germline, CDR1 LNHDA and CDR2 SQIVND (reference sequence). The CDR3 loop is CASSVVSGRNNEQFF. The CDR3 region has the DNA TGTGCCAGTAGTGTAGTCAGCGGGAGGAACAATGAGCAGTTCTTC.

The table lists this clonotype with a few counts. V and J are TRBV7-2 and TRBJ2-7; 7 bases map to TRBD2. V lost 2 bases and J lost 2; bases outside the gene matches: 12. The length of the CDR3 is 17 residues. From germline, CDR1 is SGHTA and CDR2 FQGNSA. CDR3 residues: CASSLPGGHNTPYEQYF. Here the CDR3 DNA reads TGTGCCAGCAGCTTACCGGGAGGCCACAATACCCCCTACGAGCAGTACTTC.